This T cell receptor beta chain was observed in a study of cytomegalovirus exposure and HLA in healthy donors (dated by TCRdb to 2016 to 2017). About the full investigation: An earlier analysis of approximately 600 of the donors reported approximately 300 Gb of sequence data and some 100 million unique TCR beta sequences from about 200 million T cells. The study used immunosequencing to profile the T cell repertoires of 600 to 850 subjects and linked those repertoires to cytomegalovirus serostatus. The study combined high-throughput TCR immunosequencing, statistical association of individual TCRs with disease status, and machine learning to predict cytomegalovirus infection status. A later genetic analysis took genome-wide SNP genotypes for about 55% of the roughly 700 donors and used that subset as a discovery cohort. Donor age, sex, ethnicity and CMV serostatus were collected together with the repertoire data. HLA typing covered class I and class II loci at four-digit resolution. Several DR-DQ haplotypes were handled as single units for association and clustering, since linkage in the cohort was strong. Of the approximately 400 genotyped donors, 65% to 90% fell in the genetic ancestry cluster associated with self-reported Caucasian donors. In addition to the first cohort of hundreds of subjects, a separate validation cohort of 120 different subjects was used. A later analysis re-analyzed previously published TCR beta repertoires from approximately 700 donors and added high-resolution HLA genotyping to study TCR occurrence patterns. On average, about 200,000 unique TCR beta nucleotide sequences were sequenced per donor among 398 genotyped donors of the cohort, with 15% to 20% of those sequences being non-productive. Every discovery cohort repertoire had been produced on one sequencing platform. About 300 gigabases of sequencing data and tens of millions of unique TCR sequences were included in an early release covering about 600 HLA-typed donors. The later analysis used no new phenotypic data to find candidate immune exposures, relying instead on TCR beta sequences and their occurrence across donors. In an earlier analysis of a few hundred of the donors, high-throughput TCR beta sequencing was used to judge whether each TCR beta V gene segment behaved as functional or pseudogenic. Typing coverage differed by locus: A, B, C, DRB1 and DQB1 were typed in roughly 620-630 donors, DQA1 in 500 to 550, DPA1 in some 570, and DPB1 in roughly 450. The study aimed to test whether signatures of past pathogen exposure could be identified by cataloging public T cell receptors.

Notes on this clone: This receptor's antigen is unknown. No qualities accompany the bases; no much larger clone lies one base away.

The CDR3 covers 15 residues, taking in both the cysteine and the phenylalanine. Only the CDR3 part of the read is kept: 45 bases, read in frame from the first base. V is cut back by 6 bases and J by 5 bases, with 10 bases in the junction unmatched. Reading the germline V gene (reference sequence) gives CDR1 WNHNN and CDR2 SYGVQD. In total, approximately 610 healthy bone marrow donors made up the cohort. All cohort members were sampled while nominally healthy, although unrecorded immune exposures were likely present. The donor tested CMV seropositive, placing the donor among the 289 seropositive members of the cohort. A peripheral blood sample was collected from each donor, and TCR beta sequencing was performed on peripheral blood mononuclear cells. The Qiagen DNeasy Blood Extraction Kit was used to extract genomic DNA from the blood cell samples. To prepare the library, the immunoSEQ multiplex PCR assay was applied. For the multiplex PCR, a mixture combining 60 forward primers for TCR Vbeta segments and 13 reverse primers for TCR Jbeta segments was used. Amplification of the CDR3 region of rearranged TCR beta genes was performed with a multiplex PCR assay on genomic DNA. The amplified TCR beta libraries were sequenced on the Illumina HiSeq System as 87-base-pair reads. The published analysis was carried out like this. Across the 600 to 700 repertoires, a later analysis counted approximately 83 million unique TCR beta chains, approximately 12 million of which were shared by at least two donors. Raw reads were error-corrected and collapsed into unique sequences by a nearest-neighbor algorithm in which closely related sequences were merged to remove PCR and sequencing errors. CDR3 sequences were aligned to IMGT reference sequences to assign V, D and J gene segments. For a sequence to be retained, a match of at least six nucleotides was required to both a V gene segment and a J gene segment. Rearrangements were called productive when the CDR3 lacked stop codons and stayed in frame with V and J; all others were non-productive. Following IMGT convention, CDR3 was defined as the stretch from the second conserved V-encoded cysteine up to the conserved J-encoded phenylalanine. The earlier analysis of a few hundred of the donors excluded sequences that lacked an unambiguous match to a single V gene segment. An earlier analysis of 550 to 650 of the donors classified V segments as functional when productive rearrangements were above 56.7% and as segregating when the standard deviation between donors was above 5%. A statistical classification framework was built to diagnose cytomegalovirus status from the catalog of TCR beta chain sequences. In a later analysis, V and J genes were assigned by comparing TCR nucleotide sequences against IMGT/GENE-DB human TR gene sequences. The TCRdist pipeline was used in a later analysis to assign CDR3 sequences and most-parsimonious VDJ recombination scenarios. A later analysis defined each TCR beta chain by its CDR3 amino acid sequence plus V-gene family, and excluded reads lacking a unique V-gene family. As a way to deal with suspected cross-contamination and a sequencing artifact, a later analysis dropped approximately 570 nucleotide sequences that were highly shared and had low generation probability. For each public chain, a later analysis derived a clonal expansion index from normalized ranks of inferred template counts within each repertoire. In a later analysis, generation probabilities were computed using a VDJ recombination model fitted to out-of-frame rearrangements, and the results were checked against IGoR. In a later analysis, TCR-TCR, TCR-HLA and TCR-CMV co-occurrence was scored with hypergeometric tests, and a repertoire-size bias correction was applied to TCR pairs. In a later analysis, false discovery rates were estimated by permuting HLA or CMV assignments 20 times. In a later analysis, co-occurring TCRs were grouped with DBSCAN, and TCRdist sequence similarity was added when clustering was performed within HLA-allele-positive subsets. Repertoires with fewer than 30,000 or more than 120,000 public chains, plus five repertoires with anomalous nucleotide sharing, were excluded from co-occurrence clustering. Drawn from immuneACCESS, this table holds only the in-frame rearrangements with V and J called that TCRdb kept. Clones are partly lost; checked studies trace under half to an unresolved V gene and leave the rest unexplained. That table gives V, J and clone size, and the DNA gave D and trimming. The sample table records 170,000 or so clones; approximately 80% of these occur just once. Around 3.2% of the sample comes from the top ten.

What the work shows at the level of the full study, not this receptor alone: A later analysis found that HLA-associated TCR beta chains were more clonally expanded and had lower generation probabilities than equally common non-associated chains. A cluster of highly shared sequence variants was judged likely to represent a technical artifact of the sequencing pipeline. Correlated functional status among segregating V segments might be attributable to linkage disequilibrium, but an unknown experimental factor could not be ruled out. A few of the identified cytomegalovirus-associated TCR beta chains were confirmed in vitro to be specific for cytomegalovirus antigens. The only immune exposure information available for the cohort was CMV serostatus. Because HLA typing was missing for some donors at each locus, association tests included only the typed subset. A further reported finding was that TCR beta sequences accurately predicted the HLA-A and HLA-B alleles for most subjects in the first cohort. When HLA alleles, especially DR and DQ, strongly co-occurred, TCR associations were difficult to assign to individual alleles. Because counts were too low, seventeen rarely observed V segments, including chromosome 9 orphons, were excluded from the earlier analysis of several hundred of the donors. According to the authors, the approach could potentially be generalized to other disease states and immunological phenotypes. Most CMV-associated TCR beta chains appeared to be HLA-restricted in a later analysis, and the HLA associations seemed to be driven largely by CMV exposure. A later genetic analysis reported fewer N-insertions in productive TCRs among donors in an Asian-associated ancestry cluster than the roughly 700-donor mean. Cytomegalovirus status was reported to be diagnosed by the classifier with high specificity and sensitivity in both the original and validation cohorts. Several of the top co-occurrence clusters appeared to be linked to parvovirus B19, influenza, CMV and Epstein-Barr virus, according to a later analysis. V-gene and J-gene trimming of TCR beta chains was associated with a missense DCLRE1C variant in a later genetic analysis, and the association was replicated in an independent cohort. The study listed 164 TCR beta chains as associated with cytomegalovirus. Some IMGT-functional V segments, including TRBV6-2 and TRBV6-3, could not be told apart with the 87-base-pair reads, so those segments were excluded. Only TCR beta chains were sequenced in this cohort, and the absence of alpha or paired-chain data limited detectable features. At a false discovery rate of 0.05, a later analysis linked under 20,000 TCR beta sequences to specific HLA alleles. A later analysis found that TCR association rates varied across HLA loci, with DRB1 alleles showing the most associated TCRs and HLA-C alleles the fewest. Broadly in line with IMGT annotations, most TCR beta V segments showed up in productive rearrangements about 87% or about 30% of the time in an earlier analysis of approximately 600 of the donors. Most TCR sequences were observed very rarely across donors, whereas some public TCRs were present in many individuals. The presence/absence analyses assumed that sequencing depth was roughly uniform across donors, and that assumption may not be true.

Recombination connected TRBV10-1 to TRBJ2-1, with 7 central nucleotides matching TRBD2. The sample consisted of PBMCs. The TCR sequence derives from a woman between 45 and 60 years old in good health and CMV-seropositive. Here the CDR3 is given as CASSPGLVVHNEQFF. The DNA sequence follows: TGCGCCAGCAGCCCCGGACTAGTAGTCCACAATGAGCAGTTCTTC.